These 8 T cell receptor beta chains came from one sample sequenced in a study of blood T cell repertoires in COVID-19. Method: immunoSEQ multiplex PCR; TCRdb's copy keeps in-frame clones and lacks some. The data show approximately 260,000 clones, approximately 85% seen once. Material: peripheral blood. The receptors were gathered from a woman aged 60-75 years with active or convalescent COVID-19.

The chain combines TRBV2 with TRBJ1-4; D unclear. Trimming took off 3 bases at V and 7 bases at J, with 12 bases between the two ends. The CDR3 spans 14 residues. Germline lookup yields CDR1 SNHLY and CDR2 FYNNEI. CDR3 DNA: TGTGCCAGCAGTGAGGGCACGCCCGGTGAAAAACTGTTTTTT. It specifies CASSEGTPGEKLFF.

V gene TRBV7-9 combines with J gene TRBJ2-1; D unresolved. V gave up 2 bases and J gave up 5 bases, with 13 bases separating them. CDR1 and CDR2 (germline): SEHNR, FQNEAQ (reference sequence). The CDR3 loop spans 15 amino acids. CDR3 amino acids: CASSLWLDRDNEQFF. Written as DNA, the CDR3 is TGTGCCAGCAGCTTATGGCTAGATCGGGACAATGAGCAGTTCTTC.

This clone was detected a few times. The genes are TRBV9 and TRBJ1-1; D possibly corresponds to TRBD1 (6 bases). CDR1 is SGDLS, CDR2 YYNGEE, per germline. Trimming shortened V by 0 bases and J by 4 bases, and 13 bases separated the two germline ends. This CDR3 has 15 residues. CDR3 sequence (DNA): TGTGCCAGCAGCGTAGGAACAGGGCCCCCCACTGAAGCTTTCTTT. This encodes CASSVGTGPPTEAFF.

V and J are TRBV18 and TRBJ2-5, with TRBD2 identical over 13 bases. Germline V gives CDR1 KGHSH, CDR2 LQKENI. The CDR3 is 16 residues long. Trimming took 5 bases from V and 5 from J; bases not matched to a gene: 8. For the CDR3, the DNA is TGTGCCAGCTCATCAAGACTAGCGGGGGGTTTGGAGACCCAGTACTTC. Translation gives CASSSRLAGGLETQYF.

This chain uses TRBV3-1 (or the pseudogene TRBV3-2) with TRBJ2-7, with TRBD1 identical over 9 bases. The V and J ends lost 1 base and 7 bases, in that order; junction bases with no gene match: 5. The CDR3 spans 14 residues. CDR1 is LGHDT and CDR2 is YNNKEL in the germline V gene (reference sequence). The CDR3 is CASSQGGQGGEQYF. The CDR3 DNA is TGTGCCAGCAGCCAAGGGGGACAGGGCGGGGAGCAGTACTTC.

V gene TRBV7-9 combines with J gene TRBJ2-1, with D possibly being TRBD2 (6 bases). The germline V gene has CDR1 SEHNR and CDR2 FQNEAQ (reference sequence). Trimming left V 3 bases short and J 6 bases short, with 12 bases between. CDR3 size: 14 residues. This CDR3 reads CASSFGEVGNEQFF. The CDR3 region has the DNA TGTGCCAGCAGCTTTGGGGAGGTCGGCAATGAGCAGTTCTTC. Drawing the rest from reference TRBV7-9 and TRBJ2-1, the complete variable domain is DTGVSQNPRHKITKRGQNVTFRCDPISEHNRLYWYRQTLGQGPEFLTYFQNEAQLEKSRLLSDRFSAERPKGSFSTLEIQRTEQGDSAMYLCASSFGEVGNEQFFGPGTRLTVL.

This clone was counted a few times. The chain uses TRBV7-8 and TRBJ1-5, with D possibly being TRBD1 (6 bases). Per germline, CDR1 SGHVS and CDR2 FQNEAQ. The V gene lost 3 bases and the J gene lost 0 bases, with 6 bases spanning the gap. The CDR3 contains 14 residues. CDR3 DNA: TGTGCCAGCAGCTTGGACAGTAGCAATCAGCCCCAGCATTTT. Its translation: CASSLDSSNQPQHF.

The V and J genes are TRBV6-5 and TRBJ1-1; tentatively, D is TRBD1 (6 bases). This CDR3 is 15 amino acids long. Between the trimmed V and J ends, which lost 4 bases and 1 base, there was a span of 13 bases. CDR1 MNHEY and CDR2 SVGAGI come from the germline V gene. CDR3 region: CASSFAPRGNTEAFF. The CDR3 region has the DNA TGTGCCAGCAGTTTCGCCCCCAGGGGGAACACTGAAGCTTTCTTT.